This T cell receptor (beta chain) was sequenced for a study of T cell clonotyping in hematopoietic cell transplantation. The table came from immunoSEQ multiplex PCR; TCRdb's copy has only in-frame clones and leaves some out. This sample carries 30,000 or so clones, roughly 90% of them seen once, and the ten largest clones take about 10%. V shed 4 bases and J shed 1 base, with 14 bases lying between them. The CDR3 runs to 17 residues. Germline assignment: CDR1 MNHEY and CDR2 SMNVEV (reference sequence). Comment on this clone: The antigen is not known.

Samples: about 28 days before transplant, then days 30, 100 and 180 after. Study-level findings and limits: Cells were unsorted, so CD4 and CD8 contributions were not separated. Few recipient clonotypes overlapped donors; over 97% were de novo at given depth. After transplant, recipient diversity fell while pathologically expanded clonotypes grew through day 180.

This TCR was sampled from a female patient aged 50 to 65 who had an allogeneic stem cell transplant from a related donor, so the T cells may come from the graft donor. Some clones in this sample may be carry-over from other donors' samples. The chain combines TRBV27 with TRBJ2-6; D is perhaps TRBD1 (6 bases). The sequenced sample was PBMCs, obtained 100 days after allogeneic stem cell transplant. CDR3 bases: TGTGCCAGCAGTTCCAGGGGTAGGAGGTCTGGGGCCAACGTCCTGACTTTC. Its translation: CASSSRGRRSGANVLTF.